The entry that follows covers one T cell receptor beta chain sequence. Antigen specificity is unknown. Amplification yielded TCR beta CDR3 regions, with RNA transcripts as the source. TCR CDR3 regions were first amplified by RT-PCR with HTBI primers. TCRdb reanalysed the multiplex PCR reads using MiXCR and keeps one entry per CDR3 protein. The data show 550,000 to 600,000 distinct CDR3 sequences, about 45% seen once. Exclusion of a patient resulted from uncontrolled infection, other autoimmune disease, pregnancy or lactation. V dropped 4 bases and J dropped 5 bases, with 29 bases sitting between them. This CDR3 comprises 19 residues. Germline CDR1 is SGHDT and CDR2 is YYEEEE. This sample is drawn from a study of T cells in Graves' hyperthyroidism and ophthalmopathy. Study-wide points: Ophthalmopathy was separated from stable hyperthyroidism by a 13 V-J model. Blood samples included most of the expanded thyroid clonotypes exceeding 0.001. Median prediction lead before ophthalmopathy onset was 6.5 months with the model.

The sample was peripheral blood or thyroid tissue (not recorded which). This TCR was sampled from an adult woman with Graves' disease, either hyperthyroidism or ophthalmopathy (not recorded which). V and J are TRBV5-6 and TRBJ2-3; D possibly uses TRBD1 or TRBD2 (5 bases each). The CDR3 DNA reads as TGTGCCAGCAGCCGTGGACGGGGCACGCGTACCAGCATCGGAGATACGCAGTATTTT. It encodes CASSRGRGTRTSIGDTQYF.